This T cell receptor (beta chain) is from a study of a mutant IDH1 vaccine in newly diagnosed glioma. Background on the study: Patients were started on vaccination 4-6 weeks after radiotherapy alone, or with temozolomide cycles. The earlier regimen, radiotherapy, temozolomide, or both, was most often both.

The time point is: week 47, end of study. The vaccine gave 300 ug of a 20-mer mutant IDH1 peptide subcutaneously per dose. Each patient was administered eight vaccinations, scheduled in weeks 1, 3, 5, 7, 11, 15, 19 and 23. The study's findings and limits: Among patients, nearly 95% showed immune responses induced by the vaccine.

Using immunoSEQ multiplex PCR, the repertoire was profiled, and TCRdb retains in-frame clones only, with some absent. The sample carries roughly 86,000 clones, about 90% recorded once. Remarks on this clone: The antigen is not known.

Per germline, CDR1 LNHDA and CDR2 SQIVND (reference sequence). The CDR3 totals 15 residues. The sample was PBMCs, taken from a glioma patient whose treatment included an IDH1 peptide vaccine. The source of this sequence is a woman in her forties or fifties with glioma. The chain uses TRBV19 and TRBJ2-5; 7 nucleotides line up with TRBD1. The J call may be mistaken, given a closer DNA end match to TRBJ2-7. The CDR3 region is CASSISTPTGIEQYF. The CDR3 DNA sequence: TGTGCCAGTAGTATTAGTACCCCGACAGGGATCGAGCAGTACTTC.